The T cell receptor beta chain under discussion was sequenced for a study of regulatory T cells in long-lasting Graves disease. Trimming cost V 2 bases and J 3 bases, with 7 bases left between them. The CDR3 consists of 14 residues. CDR1 is MNHEY and CDR2 is SVGEGT in the germline V gene. This clonotype was detected a few times. Time point indicated: newly diagnosed GD, antithyroid drugs for less than 3 months. Construction of the TCR library relied on RNA isolated from PBMCs. Graves' disease was diagnosed by American Thyroid Association guidelines. With iRepertoire HTBI primers and Arm-PCR of CDR3 regions, TCR beta libraries were built. TCRdb ran MiXCR on the multiplex PCR reads and lists one entry per CDR3 protein. Here the sample spans approximately 350,000 distinct CDR3 sequences, 16% being singletons. Separately, the same data were catalogued under a study of T cells in Graves' hyperthyroidism and ophthalmopathy.

V usage is TRBV6-2 or TRBV6-3 and J usage is TRBJ2-2; unclear D gene. Sequenced material: peripheral blood mononuclear cells (PBMCs), taken at new diagnosis, from a patient treated with antithyroid drugs. The TCR comes from a young woman with Graves disease. The CDR3 here is CASSYQQYTGELFF. The CDR3 DNA follows: TGTGCCAGCAGTTACCAGCAGTACACCGGGGAGCTGTTTTTT.